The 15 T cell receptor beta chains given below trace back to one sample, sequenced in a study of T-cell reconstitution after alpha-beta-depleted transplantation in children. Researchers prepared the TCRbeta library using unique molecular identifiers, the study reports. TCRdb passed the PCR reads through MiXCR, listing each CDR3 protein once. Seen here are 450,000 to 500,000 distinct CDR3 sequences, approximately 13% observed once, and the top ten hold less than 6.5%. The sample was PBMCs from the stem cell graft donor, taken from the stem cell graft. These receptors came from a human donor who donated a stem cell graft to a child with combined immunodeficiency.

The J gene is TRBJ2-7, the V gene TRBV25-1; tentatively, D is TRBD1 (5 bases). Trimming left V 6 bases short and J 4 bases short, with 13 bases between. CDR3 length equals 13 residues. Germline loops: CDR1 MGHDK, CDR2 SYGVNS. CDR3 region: CASSPMGPYEQYF. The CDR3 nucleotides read TGTGCCAGCAGCCCAATGGGGCCTTACGAGCAGTACTTC.

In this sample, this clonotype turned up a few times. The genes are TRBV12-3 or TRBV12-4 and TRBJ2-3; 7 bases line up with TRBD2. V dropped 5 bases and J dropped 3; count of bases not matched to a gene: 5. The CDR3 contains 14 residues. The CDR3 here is CASSTGGGTDTQYF. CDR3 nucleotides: TGTGCCAGCAGTACTGGGGGGGGGACAGATACGCAGTATTTT.

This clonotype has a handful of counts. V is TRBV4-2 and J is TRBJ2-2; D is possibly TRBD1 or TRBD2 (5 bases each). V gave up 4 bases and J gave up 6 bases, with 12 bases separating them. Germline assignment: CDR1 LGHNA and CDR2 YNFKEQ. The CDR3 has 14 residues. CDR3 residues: CASSLPRDAGELFF. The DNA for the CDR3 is TGTGCCAGCAGCCTTCCCAGGGACGCCGGGGAGCTGTTTTTT.

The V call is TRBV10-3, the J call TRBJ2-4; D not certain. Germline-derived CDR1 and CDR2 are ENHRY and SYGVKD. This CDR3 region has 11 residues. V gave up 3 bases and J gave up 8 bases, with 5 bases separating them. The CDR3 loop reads CAISDLDIQYF. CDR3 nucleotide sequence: TGTGCCATCAGTGATCTAGACATTCAGTACTTC.

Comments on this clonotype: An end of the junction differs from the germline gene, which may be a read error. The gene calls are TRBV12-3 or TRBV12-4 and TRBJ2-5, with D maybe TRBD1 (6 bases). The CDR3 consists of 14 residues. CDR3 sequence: CASRSSGAGETLYF. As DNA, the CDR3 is TGTGCCAGCAGATCGTCAGGGGCGGGCGAGACCCTGTACTTC.

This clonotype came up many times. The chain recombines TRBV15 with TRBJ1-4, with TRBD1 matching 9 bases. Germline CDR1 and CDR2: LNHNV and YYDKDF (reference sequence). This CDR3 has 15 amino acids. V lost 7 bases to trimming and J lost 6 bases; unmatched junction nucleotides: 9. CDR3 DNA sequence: TGTGCCACCACTACCGTGGACAGGGGTTATGAAAAACTGTTTTTT. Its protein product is CATTTVDRGYEKLFF.

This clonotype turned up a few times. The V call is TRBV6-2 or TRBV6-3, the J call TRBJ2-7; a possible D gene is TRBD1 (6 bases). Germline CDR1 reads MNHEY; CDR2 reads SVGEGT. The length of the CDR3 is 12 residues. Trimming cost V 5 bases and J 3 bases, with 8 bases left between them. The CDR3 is CASSHRDYEQYF. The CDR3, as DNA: TGTGCCAGCAGTCACAGGGACTACGAGCAGTACTTC.

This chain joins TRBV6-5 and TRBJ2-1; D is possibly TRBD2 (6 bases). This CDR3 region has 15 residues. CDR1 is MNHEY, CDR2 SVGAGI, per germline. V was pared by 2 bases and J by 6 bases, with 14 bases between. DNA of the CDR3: TGTGCCAGCAGTTACGATTTGGAGGAGGGCAATGAGCAGTTCTTC. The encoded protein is CASSYDLEEGNEQFF.

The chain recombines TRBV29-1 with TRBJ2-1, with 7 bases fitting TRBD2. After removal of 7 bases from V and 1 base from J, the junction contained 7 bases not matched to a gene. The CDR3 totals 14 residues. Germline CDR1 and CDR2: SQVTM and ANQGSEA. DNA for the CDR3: TGCAGCGGGGCGGGAGCTCGGTCCTACAATGAGCAGTTCTTC. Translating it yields CSGAGARSYNEQFF.

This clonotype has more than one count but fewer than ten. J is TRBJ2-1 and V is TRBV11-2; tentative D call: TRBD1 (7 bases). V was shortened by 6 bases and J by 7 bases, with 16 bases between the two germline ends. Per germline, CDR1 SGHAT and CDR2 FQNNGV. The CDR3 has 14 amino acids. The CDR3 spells CASRPGGTVNEQFF. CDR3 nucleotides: TGTGCCAGCAGACCCGGCGGGACAGTGAATGAGCAGTTCTTC.

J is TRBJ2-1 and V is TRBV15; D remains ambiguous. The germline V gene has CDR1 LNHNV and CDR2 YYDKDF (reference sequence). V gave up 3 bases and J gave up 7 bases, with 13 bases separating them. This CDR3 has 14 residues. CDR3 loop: CATSRRVIANEQFF. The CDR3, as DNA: TGTGCCACCAGCAGGCGAGTTATTGCGAATGAGCAGTTCTTC.

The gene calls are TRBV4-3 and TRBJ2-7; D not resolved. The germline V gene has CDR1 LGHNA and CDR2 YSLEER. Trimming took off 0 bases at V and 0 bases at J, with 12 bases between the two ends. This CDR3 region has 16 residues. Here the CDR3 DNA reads TGCGCCAGCAGCCAAGATTGGCTAGTAAGCTCCTACGAGCAGTACTTC. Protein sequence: CASSQDWLVSSYEQYF.

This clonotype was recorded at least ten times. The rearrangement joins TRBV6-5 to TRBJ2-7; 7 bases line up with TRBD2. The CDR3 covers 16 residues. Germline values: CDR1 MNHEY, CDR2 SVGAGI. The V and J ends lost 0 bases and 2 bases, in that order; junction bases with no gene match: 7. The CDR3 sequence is CASSYSSALAAYEQYF. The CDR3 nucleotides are TGTGCCAGCAGTTACTCGTCGGCCCTAGCGGCCTACGAGCAGTACTTC.

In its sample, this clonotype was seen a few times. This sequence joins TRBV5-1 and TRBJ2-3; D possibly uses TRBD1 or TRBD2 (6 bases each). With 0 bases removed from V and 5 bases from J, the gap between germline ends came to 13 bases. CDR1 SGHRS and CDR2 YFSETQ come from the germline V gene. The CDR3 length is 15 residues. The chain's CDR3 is CASSLAPGAGDTQYF. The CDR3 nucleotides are TGCGCCAGCAGCTTGGCCCCGGGGGCTGGAGATACGCAGTATTTT.

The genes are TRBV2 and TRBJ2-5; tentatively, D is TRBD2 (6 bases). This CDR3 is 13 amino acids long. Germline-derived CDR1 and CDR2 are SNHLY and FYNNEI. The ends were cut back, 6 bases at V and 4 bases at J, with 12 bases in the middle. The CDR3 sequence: CASSPVGGETQYF. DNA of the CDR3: TGTGCCAGCAGCCCTGTGGGGGGAGAGACCCAGTACTTC.